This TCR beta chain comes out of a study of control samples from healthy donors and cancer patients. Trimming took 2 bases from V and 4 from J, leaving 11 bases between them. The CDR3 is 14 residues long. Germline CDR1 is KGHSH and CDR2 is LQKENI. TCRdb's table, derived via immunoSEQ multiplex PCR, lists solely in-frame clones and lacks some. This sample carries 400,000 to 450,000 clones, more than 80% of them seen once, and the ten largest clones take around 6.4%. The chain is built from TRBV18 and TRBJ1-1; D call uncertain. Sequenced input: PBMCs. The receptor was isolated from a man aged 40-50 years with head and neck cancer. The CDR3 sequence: CASSPAVPGTEAFF. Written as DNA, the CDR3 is TGTGCCAGCTCACCAGCGGTCCCGGGCACTGAAGCTTTCTTT. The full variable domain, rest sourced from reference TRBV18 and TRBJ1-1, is NAGVMQNPRHLVRRRGQEARLRCSPMKGHSHVYWYRQLPEEGLKFMVYLQKENIIDESGMPKERFSAEFPKEGPSILRIQQVVRGDSAAYFCASSPAVPGTEAFFGQGTRLTVV.